The table lists the clone carrying this TCR beta chain with many counts. Its cognate antigen is unknown. The source of the sample is a study of response to subunit inactivated influenza vaccine. The study's findings and limits: Few additional T cells are recruited per seasonal influenza vaccination, authors suggested.

The V end was cut by 5 bases, the J end by 4 bases, with 17 bases between. CDR1 LNHNV and CDR2 YYDKDF come from the germline V gene (reference sequence). The CDR3 consists of 15 residues. TCRdb re-called the RT-PCR reads through MiXCR, storing one row per CDR3 protein. The sample comprises roughly 460,000 distinct CDR3 sequences, roughly 9.7% of which are singletons, and approximately 12% rests with the top ten. The input for sequencing was PBMCs from blood, taken 40 to 50 days after vaccination. The chain is built from TRBV15 and TRBJ2-5, with TRBD1 as a possible D gene (5 bases). This receptor was obtained from a middle-aged man who received an inactivated influenza vaccine. CDR3 protein: CATSPRQPPGETQYF. The DNA for the CDR3 is TGTGCCACCAGCCCTAGACAGCCCCCCGGAGAGACCCAGTACTTC.